The entry below describes one T cell receptor (beta chain). Its specificity is not known. This sample is part of a study of cytomegalovirus exposure and HLA in healthy donors. Findings and limits, study-wide: Among the sequence variants, a highly shared cluster was likely an artifact of sequencing. CMV serostatus was the sole immune exposure information available.

Both 60 Vbeta primers and 13 Jbeta primers went into the PCR. Some clones are missing from TCRdb's copy, which holds only in-frame ones; the method was immunoSEQ multiplex PCR. The sample lists roughly 180,000 clones; approximately 84% were seen once. The CDR3 covers 15 residues. Trimming removed 0 bases at V and 9 bases at J, with 15 bases between. CDR1 and CDR2 (germline): MGHRA, YSYEKL. Nominally healthy donors provided the samples, though records likely missed some immune exposures. Sequencing was carried out using PBMCs. The chain carries TRBV4-1 and TRBJ2-1; a weak D match, TRBD1 (5 bases). This clonotype was sampled from a girl between 10 and 17 years old in good health and CMV-seropositive. CDR3 loop: CASSQESVVRGEQFF. CDR3 DNA sequence: TGCGCCAGCAGCCAAGAGTCGGTGGTAAGGGGTGAGCAGTTCTTC.